This TCR beta chain came from a study of cytomegalovirus exposure and HLA in healthy donors. A remark on this clone: What it recognizes is unknown.

The CDR3 contains 14 residues. V lost 6 bases and J lost 0; bases outside the gene matches: 4. Germline assignment: CDR1 WNHNN and CDR2 SYGVQD (reference sequence). Study-wide results and caveats: Donors belonging to an Asian-associated ancestry cluster reportedly showed fewer N-insertions in productive TCRs than the approximately 640-donor mean, according to what a later analysis found.

The PCR had 60 Vbeta and 13 Jbeta primers. Measured with immunoSEQ multiplex PCR; TCRdb has only the in-frame clones, and not every one. The sample carries 150,000 or so clones, more than 70% recorded once. The TCR originated in a woman aged 40 to 55 in good health and CMV-seropositive. The chain combines TRBV10-1 with TRBJ2-7; 8 bases agree with TRBD1. Sequencing input: PBMCs. CDR3 residues: CASRHRGYSYEQYF. The CDR3 DNA is TGCGCCAGCAGACACAGGGGGTACTCCTACGAGCAGTACTTC.